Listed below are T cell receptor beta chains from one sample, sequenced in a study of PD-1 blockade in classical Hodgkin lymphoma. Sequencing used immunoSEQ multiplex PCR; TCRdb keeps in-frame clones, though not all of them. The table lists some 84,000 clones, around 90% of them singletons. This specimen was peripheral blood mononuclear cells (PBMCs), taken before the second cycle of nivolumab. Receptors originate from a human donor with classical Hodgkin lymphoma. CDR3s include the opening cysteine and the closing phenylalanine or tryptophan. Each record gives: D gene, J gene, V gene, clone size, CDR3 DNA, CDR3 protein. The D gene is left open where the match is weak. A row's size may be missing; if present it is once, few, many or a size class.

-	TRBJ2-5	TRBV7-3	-	TGTGCCAGCAGCTTAACACGGAACAACGTGACCCAGTACTTC	CASSLTRNNVTQYF
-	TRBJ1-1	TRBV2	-	TGTGCCAGCAAGGAGGGACGGGGAAGCACTGAAGCTTTCTTT	CASKEGRGSTEAFF
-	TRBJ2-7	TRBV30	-	TGTGCCTGGAGCGTACACCTGAGCTCCTACGAGCAGTACTTC	CAWSVHLSSYEQYF
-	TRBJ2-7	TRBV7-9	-	TGTGCCAGCAGCCCCCTGTGGGGCGGGGACGAGCAGTACTTC	CASSPLWGGDEQYF
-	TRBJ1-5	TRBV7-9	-	TGTGCCAGCAGCTCAGGAGCTAGCAATCAGCCCCAGCATTTT	CASSSGASNQPQHF
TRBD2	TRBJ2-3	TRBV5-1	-	TGCGCCAGCAGCGCGGGAGAAGATACGCAGTATTTT	CASSAGEDTQYF
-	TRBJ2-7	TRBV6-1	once	TGTGCCAGCAGTACACCAGGGGGGGCCTTTTACGAGCAGTACTTC	CASSTPGGAFYEQYF
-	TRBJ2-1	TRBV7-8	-	TGTGCCAGCAGCTTGACGACTTACAATGAGCAGTTCTTC	CASSLTTYNEQFF
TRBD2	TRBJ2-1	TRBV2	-	TGTGCCAGCAGGGTCTCAGCGGGAGGGCCCAATGAGCAGTTCTTC	CASRVSAGGPNEQFF
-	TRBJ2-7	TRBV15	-	TGTGCCACCAGCAGTGAAATAGGGGGGTACTCCTACGAGCAGTACTTC	CATSSEIGGYSYEQYF
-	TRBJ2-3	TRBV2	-	TGTGCCAGCAGTGAAGCAGCCCCCGGAGGGACGCAGTATTTT	CASSEAAPGGTQYF
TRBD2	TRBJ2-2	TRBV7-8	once	TGTCTCGTTTCCCCCGGGGGAGGGTACACCGGGGAGCTGTTTTTT	CLVSPGGGYTGELFF
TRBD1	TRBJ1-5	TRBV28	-	TGTGCCAGCAGCCCGGTGGGACAGGGAGGGTTTCAGCCCCAGCATTTT	CASSPVGQGGFQPQHF
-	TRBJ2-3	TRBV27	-	TGTGCCAGCAGTTTGGTTCGTTTGTCAGATACGCAGTATTTT	CASSLVRLSDTQYF
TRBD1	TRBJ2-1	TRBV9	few	TGTGCCAGCAGCCCGACGGGACAGCTCTACAATGAGCAGTTCTTC	CASSPTGQLYNEQFF
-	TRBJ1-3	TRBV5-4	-	TGTGCCAGCAGCCCGACAGCGAGCTCTGGAAACACCATATATTTT	CASSPTASSGNTIYF
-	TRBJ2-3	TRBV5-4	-	TGTGCCAGCAGCTTGGGCGGGGTAGCAGATACGCAGTATTTT	CASSLGGVADTQYF
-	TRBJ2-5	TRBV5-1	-	TGCGCCAGCAGCTTCGGACAGGCAGGGAGGGAGACCCAGTACTTC	CASSFGQAGRETQYF
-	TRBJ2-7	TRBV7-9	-	TGTGCCAGCAGCTTAGTTGATCTATCCTACGAGCAGTACTTC	CASSLVDLSYEQYF
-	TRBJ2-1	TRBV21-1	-	TGTGCCAGCAGCCCCGAACTAATAGCGGGGAGAGACAATGAGCAGTTCTTC	CASSPELIAGRDNEQFF
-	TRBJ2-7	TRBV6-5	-	TGTGCCAGCAGTTACGGGGCCTCCTACGAGCAGTACTTC	CASSYGASYEQYF